This is a list of T cell receptor beta chains from one sample in a study of T cell responses to AZD1222 COVID-19 vaccine. The protocol was immunoSEQ multiplex PCR, while the TCRdb copy is restricted to in-frame clones and leaves out a portion. The repertoire has about 110,000 clones, around 84% of them found once; the top ten carry about 3.5%. Sequenced here: peripheral blood, sampled on day 0 of AZD1222 vaccination. Receptors originate from an adult in good health. Both conserved end residues are part of each CDR3. A D gene is named only where the DNA matches it firmly. Clone size is given for some rows only: seen once, a few or many times, or a class if the clone is expanded.

d_call	clone_size	j_call	v_call	cdr3_aa	cdr3_nt
NA	NA	TRBJ1-3	TRBV9	CASSVARDTIYF	TGTGCCAGCAGCGTAGCTCGGGACACCATATATTTT
NA	NA	TRBJ2-7	TRBV2	CASCRQENYEQYF	TGTGCCAGTTGTCGTCAGGAAAATTACGAGCAGTACTTC
TRBD2	NA	TRBJ2-1	TRBV29-1	CSVKSGTSGYNEQFF	TGCAGCGTTAAGTCCGGGACTAGCGGTTACAATGAGCAGTTCTTC
NA	NA	TRBJ1-1	TRBV7-2	CASSLDYQNTEAFF	TGTGCCAGCAGCTTAGACTACCAGAACACTGAAGCTTTCTTT
TRBD1	once	TRBJ1-2	TRBV3-1/TRBV3-2	CASSLGDRGKYGYTF	TGTGCCAGCAGCCTTGGGGACAGGGGGAAATATGGCTACACCTTC
NA	NA	TRBJ1-6	TRBV28	CASRSTSGTKNPPLHF	TGTGCCAGCAGATCAACGTCCGGGACAAAAAATCCACCCCTCCACTTT
TRBD1	NA	TRBJ1-6	TRBV7-6	CASSQLPGQGHSYNSPLHF	TGTGCCAGCAGCCAACTCCCGGGACAGGGGCACTCCTATAATTCACCCCTCCACTTT
TRBD2	NA	TRBJ2-5	TRBV5-8	CASSLVAGDQETQYF	TGTGCCAGCAGCTTGGTAGCGGGGGACCAAGAGACCCAGTACTTC
TRBD1	NA	TRBJ1-2	TRBV4-2	CASSQVGVWDRSISATAGYTF	TGTGCCAGCAGCCAAGTTGGGGTTTGGGACAGATCGATTTCCGCCACCGCTGGCTACACCTTC
NA	NA	TRBJ2-6	TRBV28	CASSAGFWVTSGANVLTF	TGTGCCAGCAGTGCCGGGTTTTGGGTCACCTCTGGGGCCAACGTCCTGACTTTC
NA	NA	TRBJ2-7	TRBV4-2	CASSFHGDPSLLF	TGTGCCAGCAGCTTCCACGGGGACCCGTCCCTTCTTTTC
NA	NA	TRBJ1-1	TRBV6-2/TRBV6-3	CASSYYQGPEAFF	TGTGCCAGCAGTTACTATCAGGGGCCTGAAGCTTTCTTT
NA	NA	TRBJ1-1	TRBV5-1	CASSLGRNTEAFF	TGCGCCAGCAGCTTAGGGCGGAACACTGAAGCTTTCTTT
NA	once	TRBJ2-7	TRBV15	CATSRDRFPGTTYEQYF	TGTGCCACCAGCAGAGATCGTTTTCCGGGAACTACCTACGAGCAGTACTTC
TRBD1	NA	TRBJ2-7	TRBV7-9	CASREGTVQDEQYF	TGTGCCAGCAGGGAAGGGACAGTTCAGGACGAGCAGTACTTC
NA	NA	TRBJ1-5	TRBV5-8	CASHTLGAVQPQHF	TGTGCCAGTCATACGCTGGGAGCAGTCCAGCCCCAGCATTTT
NA	NA	TRBJ2-5	TRBV2	CASKQGVTQYF	TGTGCCAGCAAGCAGGGTGTGACCCAGTACTTC
NA	NA	TRBJ1-5	TRBV2	CASRELTSGSNQPQHF	TGTGCCAGCCGTGAACTCACCTCGGGAAGCAATCAGCCCCAGCATTTT
TRBD1	NA	TRBJ2-7	TRBV13	CASSLVGGPYEQYF	TGTGCCAGCAGCTTAGTAGGGGGCCCCTACGAGCAGTACTTC
TRBD2	once	TRBJ2-5	TRBV7-9	CASRLLAGGIETQYF	TGTGCCAGCAGACTACTAGCGGGGGGAATTGAGACCCAGTACTTC
NA	NA	TRBJ2-7	TRBV7-8	CASSLARVTYEQYF	TGTGCCAGCAGCTTAGCTCGGGTAACCTACGAGCAGTACTTC
NA	NA	TRBJ1-2	TRBV2	CASSKGTLTNYGYTF	TGTGCCAGCAGCAAGGGGACACTTACCAACTATGGCTACACCTTC
NA	NA	TRBJ1-2	TRBV28	CASSPGFYGYTF	TGTGCCAGCAGTCCGGGATTCTATGGCTACACCTTC
TRBD1	NA	TRBJ1-2	TRBV27	CASSLQGDGGYGYTF	TGTGCCAGCAGTTTACAGGGGGACGGGGGCTATGGCTACACCTTC